This T cell receptor beta chain originates from a study of T cell responses to AZD1222 COVID-19 vaccine. Study context: Analyses pooled second doses at about 4 or about 12 weeks.

Profiling relied on immunoSEQ multiplex PCR, and the TCRdb table lists in-frame clones only, not all of them. The profile shows about 60,000 clones, 84% of them singletons. There are a few counts of this clone. This clonotype was obtained from an adult in good health. The material was peripheral blood, obtained on day 0 of AZD1222 vaccination.

The CDR3 sequence: CASSLALGWGGGLLMNTGELFF. In DNA, the CDR3 is TGTGCCAGCAGTTTAGCTTTGGGGTGGGGCGGGGGCCTACTTATGAACACCGGGGAGCTGTTTTTT. This chain joins TRBV27 and TRBJ2-2, with D perhaps matching TRBD2 (7 bases). The CDR3 loop spans 22 amino acids. Germline V CDR1 and CDR2: MNHEY, SMNVEV (reference sequence). Between the trimmed V and J ends, which lost 2 bases and 1 base, there was a span of 29 bases.